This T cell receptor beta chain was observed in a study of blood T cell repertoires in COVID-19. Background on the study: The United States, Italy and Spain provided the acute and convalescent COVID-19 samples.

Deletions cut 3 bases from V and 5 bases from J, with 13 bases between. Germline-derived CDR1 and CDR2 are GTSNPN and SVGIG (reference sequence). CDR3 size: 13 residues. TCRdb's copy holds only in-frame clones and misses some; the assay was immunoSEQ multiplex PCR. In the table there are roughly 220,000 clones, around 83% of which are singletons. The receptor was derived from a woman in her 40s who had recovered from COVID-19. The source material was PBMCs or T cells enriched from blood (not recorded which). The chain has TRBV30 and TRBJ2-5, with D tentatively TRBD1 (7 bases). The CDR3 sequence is CAWSQGEVETQYF. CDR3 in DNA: TGTGCCTGGAGCCAGGGGGAGGTGGAGACCCAGTACTTC. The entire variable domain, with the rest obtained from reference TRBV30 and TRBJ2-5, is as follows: SQTIHQWPATLVQPVGSPLSLECTVEGTSNPNLYWYRQAAGRGLQLLFYSVGIGQISSEVPQNLSASRPQDRQFILSSKKLLLSDSGFYLCAWSQGEVETQYFGPGTRLLVL.